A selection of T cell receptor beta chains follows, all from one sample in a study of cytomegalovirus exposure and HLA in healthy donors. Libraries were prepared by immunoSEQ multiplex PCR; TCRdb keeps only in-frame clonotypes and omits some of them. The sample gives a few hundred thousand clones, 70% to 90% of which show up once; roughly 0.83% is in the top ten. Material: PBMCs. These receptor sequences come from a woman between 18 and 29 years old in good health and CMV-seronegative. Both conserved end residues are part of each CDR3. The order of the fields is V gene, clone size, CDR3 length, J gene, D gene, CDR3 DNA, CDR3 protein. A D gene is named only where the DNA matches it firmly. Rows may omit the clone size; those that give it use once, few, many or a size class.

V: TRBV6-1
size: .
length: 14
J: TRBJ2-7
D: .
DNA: TGTGCCAGCAGTGAAGTGGGAAGTCGGGGGGAGCAGTACTTC
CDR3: CASSEVGSRGEQYF

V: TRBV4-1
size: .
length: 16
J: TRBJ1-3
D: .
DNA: TGCGCCAGCAGCCAAGATGGGACACTCGCTGGAAACACCATATATTTT
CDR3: CASSQDGTLAGNTIYF

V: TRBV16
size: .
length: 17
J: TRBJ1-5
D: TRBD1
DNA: TGTGCCAGCAGCCGGCCTGGGACAGCCAGTAGCAATCAGCCCCAGCATTTT
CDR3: CASSRPGTASSNQPQHF

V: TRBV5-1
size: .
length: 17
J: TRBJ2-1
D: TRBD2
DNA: TGCGCCAGCAGCCCAGATTATCTAGCGGGGGGCCACAATGAGCAGTTCTTC
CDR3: CASSPDYLAGGHNEQFF

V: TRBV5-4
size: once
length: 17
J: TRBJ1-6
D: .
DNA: TGTGCCAGCAGCCTTCCTCACAGGGCCCTAGGGAAATCACCCCTCCACTTT
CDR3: CASSLPHRALGKSPLHF

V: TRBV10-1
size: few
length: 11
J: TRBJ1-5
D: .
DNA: TGCGCCAGCAGACTGACTCGGACCCAGCATTTT
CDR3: CASRLTRTQHF

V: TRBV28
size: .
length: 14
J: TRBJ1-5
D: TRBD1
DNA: TGTGCCAGCAGTGCAGGGGGCTTAAGGCAGCCCCAGCATTTT
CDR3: CASSAGGLRQPQHF

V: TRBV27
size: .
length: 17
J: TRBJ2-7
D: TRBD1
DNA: TGTGCCAGCAGACACCAAGGCGCGGGACAGGCCTCCTACGAGCAGTACTTC
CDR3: CASRHQGAGQASYEQYF

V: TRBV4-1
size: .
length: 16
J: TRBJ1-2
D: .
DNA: TGCGCCAGCAGCCAAGACCCACAGGGCGCTTTCTATGGCTACACCTTC
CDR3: CASSQDPQGAFYGYTF

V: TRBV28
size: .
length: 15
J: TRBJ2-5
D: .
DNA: TGTGCCAGCGCCCCCGGTAGGAGGGAGTCAGAGACCCAGTACTTC
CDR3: CASAPGRRESETQYF

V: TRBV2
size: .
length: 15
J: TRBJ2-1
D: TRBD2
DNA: TGTGCCAGCAGTATCCTAGCGGGTCGTGGGAATGAGCAGTTCTTC
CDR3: CASSILAGRGNEQFF

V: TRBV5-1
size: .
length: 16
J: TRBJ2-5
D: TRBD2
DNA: TGCGCCAGCAGCTTGAATTCCCGGACTAGGCAAGAGACCCAGTACTTC
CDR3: CASSLNSRTRQETQYF

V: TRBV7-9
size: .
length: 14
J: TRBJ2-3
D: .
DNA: TGTGCCAGCAGCTTAGTTACAGGCACAGATACGCAGTATTTT
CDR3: CASSLVTGTDTQYF

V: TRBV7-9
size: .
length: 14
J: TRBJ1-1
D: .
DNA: TGTGCCAGCAGCTCAGGGGACGGGCTCACTGAAGCTTTCTTT
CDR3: CASSSGDGLTEAFF

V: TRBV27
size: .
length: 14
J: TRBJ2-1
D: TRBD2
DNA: TGTGCCAGCAGACCTAGCGGGAACTACAATGAGCAGTTCTTC
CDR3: CASRPSGNYNEQFF

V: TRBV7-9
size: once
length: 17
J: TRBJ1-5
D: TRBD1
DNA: TGTGCCAGCAGCATAGGCAAAAATGACAGGGAATTTCAGCCCCAGCATTTT
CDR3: CASSIGKNDREFQPQHF

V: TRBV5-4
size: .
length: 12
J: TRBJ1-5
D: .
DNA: TGTGCCAGCAGCTCTCTCAATCAGCCCCAGCATTTT
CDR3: CASSSLNQPQHF

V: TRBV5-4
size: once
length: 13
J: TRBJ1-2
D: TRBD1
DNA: TGTGCCAGCAGCTTAGAGGGGGCGGGTGGCTACACCTTC
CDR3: CASSLEGAGGYTF

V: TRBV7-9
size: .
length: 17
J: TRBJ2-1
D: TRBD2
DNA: TGTGCCAGCAGCTCGATTAGCGGGAGGGACTCCTACAATGAGCAGTTCTTC
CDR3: CASSSISGRDSYNEQFF

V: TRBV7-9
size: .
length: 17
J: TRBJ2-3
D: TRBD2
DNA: TGTGCCAGCAGCGCCCGGACTAGCGGGGGAAGCACAGATACGCAGTATTTT
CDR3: CASSARTSGGSTDTQYF

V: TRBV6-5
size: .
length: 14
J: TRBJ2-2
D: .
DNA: TGTGCCAGCAGTTTCTTAGTAGACACCGGGGAGCTGTTTTTT
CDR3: CASSFLVDTGELFF

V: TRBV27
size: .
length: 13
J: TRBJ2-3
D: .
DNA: TGTGCCAGCAGCTCCTACCTAACAGATACGCAGTATTTT
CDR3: CASSSYLTDTQYF

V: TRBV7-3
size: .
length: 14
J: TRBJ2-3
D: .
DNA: TGTGCCAGCAGCTTGGGGAGTCGCGCAGATACGCAGTATTTT
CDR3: CASSLGSRADTQYF

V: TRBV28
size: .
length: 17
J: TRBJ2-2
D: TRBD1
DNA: TGTGCCAGCAGTTTAGGTCACCGGGACAGGGGGCGAGGGGAGCTGTTTTTT
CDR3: CASSLGHRDRGRGELFF

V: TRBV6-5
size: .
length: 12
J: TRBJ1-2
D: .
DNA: TGTGCCAGCAGTTACAGAGGGAGTGGCTACACCTTC
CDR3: CASSYRGSGYTF

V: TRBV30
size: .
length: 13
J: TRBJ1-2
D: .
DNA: TGTGCCTGGAGTGTACTATCCCAAGCTGGCTACACCTTC
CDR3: CAWSVLSQAGYTF

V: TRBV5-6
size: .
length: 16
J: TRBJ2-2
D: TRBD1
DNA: TGTGCCAGCAGCTTGGGACAGGGGGCGAACACCGGGGAGCTGTTTTTT
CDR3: CASSLGQGANTGELFF

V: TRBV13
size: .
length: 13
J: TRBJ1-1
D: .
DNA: TGTGCCAGCAGCCCAGGGCCAAACACTGAAGCTTTCTTT
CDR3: CASSPGPNTEAFF

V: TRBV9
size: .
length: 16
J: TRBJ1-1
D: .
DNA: TGTGCCAGCAGCGGGATGGGCAGTTTAATGAACACTGAAGCTTTCTTT
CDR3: CASSGMGSLMNTEAFF

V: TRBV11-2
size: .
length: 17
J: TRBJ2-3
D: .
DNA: TGTGCCAGCAGCGCCGCCCGCCGAGGCCATGAAACAGATACGCAGTATTTT
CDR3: CASSAARRGHETDTQYF

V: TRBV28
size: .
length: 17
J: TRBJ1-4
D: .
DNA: TGTGCCAGCAGTTTAGCCACGGGGGGTCGGGCTAATGAAAAACTGTTTTTT
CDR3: CASSLATGGRANEKLFF

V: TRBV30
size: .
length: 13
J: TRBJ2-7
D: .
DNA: TGTGCCTGGAGTGGCGTCTCCCCCTACGAGCAGTACTTC
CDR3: CAWSGVSPYEQYF

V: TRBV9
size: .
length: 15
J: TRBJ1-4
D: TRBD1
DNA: TGTGCCAGCAGCAAAGGACAGGGGACTCCCGAAAAACTGTTTTTT
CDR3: CASSKGQGTPEKLFF

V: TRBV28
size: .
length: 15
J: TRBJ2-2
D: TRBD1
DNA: TGTGCCAGCAGTGAGACAGGGGCAAACACCGGGGAGCTGTTTTTT
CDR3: CASSETGANTGELFF

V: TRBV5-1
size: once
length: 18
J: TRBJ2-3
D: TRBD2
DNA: TGCGCCAGCAGCCCCGGGACTAGCGGGCTCCCGGGAGGGGATACGCAGTATTTT
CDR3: CASSPGTSGLPGGDTQYF

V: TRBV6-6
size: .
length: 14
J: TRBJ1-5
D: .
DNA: TGTGCCAGCAGTTACTCAGGAGGCAATCAGCCCCAGCATTTT
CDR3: CASSYSGGNQPQHF

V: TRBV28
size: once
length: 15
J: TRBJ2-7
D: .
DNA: TGTGCCAGCAGTTTATCCCTCCAGGGGTGGTACGAGCAGTACTTC
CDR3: CASSLSLQGWYEQYF

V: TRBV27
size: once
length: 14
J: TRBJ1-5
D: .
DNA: TGTGCCAGCAGTCCCAGGGTTGCCGGTCAGCCCCAGCATTTT
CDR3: CASSPRVAGQPQHF

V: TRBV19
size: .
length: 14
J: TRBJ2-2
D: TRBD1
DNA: TGTGCCAGTAGTGGGACAGCTTACACCGGGGAGCTGTTTTTT
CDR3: CASSGTAYTGELFF

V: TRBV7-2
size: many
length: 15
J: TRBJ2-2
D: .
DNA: TGTGCCAGCAGCTTAAACCCGGGGAACACCGGGGAGCTGTTTTTT
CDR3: CASSLNPGNTGELFF

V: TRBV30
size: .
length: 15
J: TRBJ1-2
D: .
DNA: TGTGCCTGGAGCCCCTCACCACTTTTTAACTATGGCTACACCTTC
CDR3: CAWSPSPLFNYGYTF

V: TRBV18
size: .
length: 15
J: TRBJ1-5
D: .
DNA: TGTGCCAGCTCAATACAGGGAATCGGCAATCAGCCCCAGCATTTT
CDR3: CASSIQGIGNQPQHF

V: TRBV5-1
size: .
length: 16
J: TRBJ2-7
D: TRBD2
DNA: TGCGCCAGCAGCTGGACTAGCGGGAAAGACCCCTACGAGCAGTACTTC
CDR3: CASSWTSGKDPYEQYF